The entry below describes one T cell receptor (beta chain). RNA transcripts gave rise to amplified TCR beta CDR3 regions. The HTBI primer set drove a first-round RT-PCR of the TCR CDR3. A single record per CDR3 protein comes from TCRdb applying MiXCR to the multiplex PCR reads. Among 600,000 to 650,000 distinct CDR3 sequences listed, more than 20% were seen once. Exclusion of a patient resulted from uncontrolled infection, other autoimmune disease, pregnancy or lactation. A roughly 10 ml volume of fresh peripheral blood provided the PBMCs. The data derive from a study of T cells in Graves' hyperthyroidism and ophthalmopathy. The sequence came from a man under 40 with Graves' ophthalmopathy. Specimen: blood.

The CDR3 nucleotides are TGCGCCAGCAGACCCGGGACAGGGGGCTCAGGGGGCAATCAGCCCCAGCATTTT. Residues: CASRPGTGGSGGNQPQHF. V and J are TRBV5-1 and TRBJ1-5; 12 nucleotides align to TRBD1. The CDR3 is 18 amino acids. V shed 5 bases and J 2 bases; nucleotides not matched to a gene: 11. Germline loops: CDR1 SGHRS, CDR2 YFSETQ.